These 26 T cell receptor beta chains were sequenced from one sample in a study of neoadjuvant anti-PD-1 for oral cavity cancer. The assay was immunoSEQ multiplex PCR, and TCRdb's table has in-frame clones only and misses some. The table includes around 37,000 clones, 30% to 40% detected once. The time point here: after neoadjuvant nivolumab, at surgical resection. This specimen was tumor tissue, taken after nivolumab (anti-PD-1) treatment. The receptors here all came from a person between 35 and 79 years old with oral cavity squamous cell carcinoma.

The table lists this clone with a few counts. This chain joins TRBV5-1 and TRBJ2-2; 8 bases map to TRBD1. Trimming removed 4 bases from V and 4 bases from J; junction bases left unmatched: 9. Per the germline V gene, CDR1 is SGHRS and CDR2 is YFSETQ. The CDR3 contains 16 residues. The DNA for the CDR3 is TGCGCCAGCAGCCCACTCGGACAGGGTCGCACCGGGGAGCTGTTTTTT. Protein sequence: CASSPLGQGRTGELFF.

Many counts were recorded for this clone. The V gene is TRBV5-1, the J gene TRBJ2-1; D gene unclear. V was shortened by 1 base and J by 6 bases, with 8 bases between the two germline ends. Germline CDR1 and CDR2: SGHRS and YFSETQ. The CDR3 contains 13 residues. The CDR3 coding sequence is TGCGCCAGCAGCTTGATCGAGACCAATGAGCAGTTCTTC. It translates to CASSLIETNEQFF.

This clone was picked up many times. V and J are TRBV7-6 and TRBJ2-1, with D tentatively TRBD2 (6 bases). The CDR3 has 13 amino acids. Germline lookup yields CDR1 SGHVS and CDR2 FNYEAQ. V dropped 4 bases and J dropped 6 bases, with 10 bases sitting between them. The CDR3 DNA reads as TGTGCCAGCAGCTCTTCCGGGGGCAATGAGCAGTTCTTC. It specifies CASSSSGGNEQFF.

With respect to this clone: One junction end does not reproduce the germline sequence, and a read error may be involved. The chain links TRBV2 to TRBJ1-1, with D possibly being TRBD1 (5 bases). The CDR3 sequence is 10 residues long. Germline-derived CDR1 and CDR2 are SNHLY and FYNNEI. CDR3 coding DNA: TGTGCCGGACATCAAACGGGCCCTTTATTT. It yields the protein CAGHQTGPLF.

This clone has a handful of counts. CDR3 in DNA: TGTGCCAGTAGTATGTCCAGGCAGGGCAATCAGCCCCAGCATTTT. This translates into CASSMSRQGNQPQHF. This rearrangement joins TRBV19 to TRBJ1-5; the D is unclear. CDR3 length: 15 residues. Germline CDR1 LNHDA, CDR2 SQIVND (reference sequence). The ends were cut back, 3 bases at V and 2 bases at J, with 11 bases in the middle.

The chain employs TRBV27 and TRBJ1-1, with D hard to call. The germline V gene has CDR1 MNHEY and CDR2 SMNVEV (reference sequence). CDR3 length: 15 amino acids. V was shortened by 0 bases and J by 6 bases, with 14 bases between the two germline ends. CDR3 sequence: CASSLSRASQPEAFF. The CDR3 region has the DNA TGTGCCAGCAGTTTATCCCGGGCCAGTCAGCCTGAAGCTTTCTTT.

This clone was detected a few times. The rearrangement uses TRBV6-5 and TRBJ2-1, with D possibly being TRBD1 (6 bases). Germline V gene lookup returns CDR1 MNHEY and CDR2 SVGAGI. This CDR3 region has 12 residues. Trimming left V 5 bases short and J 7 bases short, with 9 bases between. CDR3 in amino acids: CASSPGVNEQFF. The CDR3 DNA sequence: TGTGCCAGCAGTCCAGGGGTAAATGAGCAGTTCTTC.

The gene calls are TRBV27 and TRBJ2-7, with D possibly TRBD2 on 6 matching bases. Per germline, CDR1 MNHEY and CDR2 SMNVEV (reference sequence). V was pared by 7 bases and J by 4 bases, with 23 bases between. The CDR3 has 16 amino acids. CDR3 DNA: TGTGCCAGCACCCCCCGGGGCCGCGGGGTCTGGTACGAGCAGTACTTC. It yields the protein CASTPRGRGVWYEQYF.

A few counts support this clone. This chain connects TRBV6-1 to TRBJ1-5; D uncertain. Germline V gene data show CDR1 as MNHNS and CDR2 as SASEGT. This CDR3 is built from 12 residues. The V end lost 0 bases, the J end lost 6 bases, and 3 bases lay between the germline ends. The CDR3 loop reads CASSEALQPQHF. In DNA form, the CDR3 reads TGTGCCAGCAGTGAAGCTCTTCAGCCCCAGCATTTT.

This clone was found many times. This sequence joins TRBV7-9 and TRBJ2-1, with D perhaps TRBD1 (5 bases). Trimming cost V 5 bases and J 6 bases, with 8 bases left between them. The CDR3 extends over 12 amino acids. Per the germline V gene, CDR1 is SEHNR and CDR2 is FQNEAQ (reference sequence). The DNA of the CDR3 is TGTGCCAGCAGCACTGACAGCAATGAGCAGTTCTTC. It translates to CASSTDSNEQFF.

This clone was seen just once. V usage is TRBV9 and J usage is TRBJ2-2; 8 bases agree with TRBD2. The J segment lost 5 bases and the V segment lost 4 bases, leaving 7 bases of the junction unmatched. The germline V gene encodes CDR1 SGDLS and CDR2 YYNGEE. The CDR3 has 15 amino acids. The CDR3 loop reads CASSPRGGVTGELFF. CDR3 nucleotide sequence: TGTGCCAGCAGCCCACGGGGGGGCGTGACCGGGGAGCTGTTTTTT.

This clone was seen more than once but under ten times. CDR3 in DNA: TGTGCCAGCAGTTTAAGGTTTGGATACTACGAGCAGTACTTC. Its translation is CASSLRFGYYEQYF. The V call is TRBV27, the J call TRBJ2-7; D is uncertain. The CDR3 consists of 14 residues. Trimming shortened V by 2 bases and J by 3 bases, and 11 bases separated the two germline ends. The germline V gene has CDR1 MNHEY and CDR2 SMNVEV (reference sequence).

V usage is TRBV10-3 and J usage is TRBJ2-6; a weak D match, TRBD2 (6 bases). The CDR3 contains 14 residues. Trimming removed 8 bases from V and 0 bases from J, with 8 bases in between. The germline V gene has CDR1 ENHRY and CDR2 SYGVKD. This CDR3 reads CAIPGSSGANVLTF. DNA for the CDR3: TGTGCCATCCCCGGGAGCTCTGGGGCCAACGTCCTGACTTTC.

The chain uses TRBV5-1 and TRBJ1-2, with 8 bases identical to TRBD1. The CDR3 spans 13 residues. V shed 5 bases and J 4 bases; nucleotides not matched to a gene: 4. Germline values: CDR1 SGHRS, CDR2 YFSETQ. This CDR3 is CASRVTGVYGYTF. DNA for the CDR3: TGCGCCAGCAGAGTGACAGGGGTCTATGGCTACACCTTC. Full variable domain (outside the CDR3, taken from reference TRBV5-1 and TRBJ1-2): KAGVTQTPRYLIKTRGQQVTLSCSPISGHRSVSWYQQTPGQGLQFLFEYFSETQRNKGNFPGRFSGRQFSNSRSEMNVSTLELGDSALYLCASRVTGVYGYTFGSGTRLTVV.

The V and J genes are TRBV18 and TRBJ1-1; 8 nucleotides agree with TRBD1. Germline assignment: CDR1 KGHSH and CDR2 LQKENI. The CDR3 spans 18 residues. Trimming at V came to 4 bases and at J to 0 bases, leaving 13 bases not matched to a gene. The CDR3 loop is CASSLLQSTGVMNTEAFF. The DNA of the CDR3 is TGTGCCAGCTCACTCCTGCAATCGACAGGGGTTATGAACACTGAAGCTTTCTTT.

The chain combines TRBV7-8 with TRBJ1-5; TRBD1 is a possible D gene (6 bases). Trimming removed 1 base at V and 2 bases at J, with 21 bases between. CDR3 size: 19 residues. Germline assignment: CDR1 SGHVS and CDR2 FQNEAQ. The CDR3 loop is CASSLGTAVYMSRNQPQHF. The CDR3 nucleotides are TGTGCCAGCAGCTTAGGGACAGCAGTATACATGTCTCGCAATCAGCCCCAGCATTTT.

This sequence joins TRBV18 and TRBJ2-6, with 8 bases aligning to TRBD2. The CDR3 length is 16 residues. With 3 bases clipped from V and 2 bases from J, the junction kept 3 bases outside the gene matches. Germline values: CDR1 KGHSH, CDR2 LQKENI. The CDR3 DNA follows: TGTGCCAGCTCACCGGGACTAGGTACTGGGGCCAACGTCCTGACTTTC. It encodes CASSPGLGTGANVLTF.

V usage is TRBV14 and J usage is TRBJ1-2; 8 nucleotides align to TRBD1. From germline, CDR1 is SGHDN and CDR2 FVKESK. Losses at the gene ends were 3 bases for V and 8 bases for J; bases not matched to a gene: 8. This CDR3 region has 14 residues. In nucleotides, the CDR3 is TGTGCCAGCAGCCACAGGACAGGGATGCGCGGCTACACCTTC. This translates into CASSHRTGMRGYTF.

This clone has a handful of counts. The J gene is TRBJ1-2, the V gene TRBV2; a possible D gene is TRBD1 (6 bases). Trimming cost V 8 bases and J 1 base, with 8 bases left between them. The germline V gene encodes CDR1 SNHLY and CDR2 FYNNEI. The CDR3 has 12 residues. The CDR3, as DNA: TGTGCCAGCCAGGACAGTAACTATGGCTACACCTTC. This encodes CASQDSNYGYTF.

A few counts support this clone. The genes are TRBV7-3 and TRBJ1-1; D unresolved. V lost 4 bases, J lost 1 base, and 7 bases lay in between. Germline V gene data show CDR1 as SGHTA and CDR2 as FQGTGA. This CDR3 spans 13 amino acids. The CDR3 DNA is TGTGCCAGCAGCTACGAGGCGAACACTGAAGCTTTCTTT. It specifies CASSYEANTEAFF.

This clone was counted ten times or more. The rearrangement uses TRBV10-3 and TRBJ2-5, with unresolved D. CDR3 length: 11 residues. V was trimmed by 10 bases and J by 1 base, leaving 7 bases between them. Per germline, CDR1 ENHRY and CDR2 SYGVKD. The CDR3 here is CATSLQETQYF. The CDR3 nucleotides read TGTGCCACCTCTCTCCAAGAGACCCAGTACTTC.

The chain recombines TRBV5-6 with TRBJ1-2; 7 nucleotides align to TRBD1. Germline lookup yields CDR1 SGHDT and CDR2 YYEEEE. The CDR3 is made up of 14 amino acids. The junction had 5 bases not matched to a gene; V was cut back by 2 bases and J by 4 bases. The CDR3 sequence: CASSFRQGVYGYTF. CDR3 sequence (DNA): TGTGCCAGCAGCTTTCGACAGGGCGTCTATGGCTACACCTTC.

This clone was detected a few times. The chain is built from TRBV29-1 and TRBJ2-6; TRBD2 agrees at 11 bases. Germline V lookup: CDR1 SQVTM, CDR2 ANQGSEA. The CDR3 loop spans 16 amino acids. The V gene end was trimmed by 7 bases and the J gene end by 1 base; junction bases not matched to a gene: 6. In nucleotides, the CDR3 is TGCAGCGCTGAGACTAGCGGGATTTCTGGGGCCAACGTCCTGACTTTC. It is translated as CSAETSGISGANVLTF.

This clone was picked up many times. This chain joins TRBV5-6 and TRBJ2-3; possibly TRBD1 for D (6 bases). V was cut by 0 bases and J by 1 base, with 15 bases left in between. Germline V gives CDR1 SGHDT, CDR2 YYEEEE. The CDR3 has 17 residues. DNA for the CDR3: TGTGCCAGCAGCTTGGAAATAACAGGGTTGGGCACAGATACGCAGTATTTT. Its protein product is CASSLEITGLGTDTQYF.

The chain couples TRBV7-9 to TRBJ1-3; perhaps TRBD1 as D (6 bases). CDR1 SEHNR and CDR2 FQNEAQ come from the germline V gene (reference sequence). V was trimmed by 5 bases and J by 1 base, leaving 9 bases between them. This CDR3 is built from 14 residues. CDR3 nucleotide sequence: TGTGCCAGCAGCCTCCAGGGGTCTGGAAACACCATATATTTT. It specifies CASSLQGSGNTIYF.

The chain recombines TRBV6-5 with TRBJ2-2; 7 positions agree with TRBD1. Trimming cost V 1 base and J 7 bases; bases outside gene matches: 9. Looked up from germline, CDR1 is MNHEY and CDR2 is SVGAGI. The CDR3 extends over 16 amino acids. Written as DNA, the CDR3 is TGTGCCAGCAGTTACTGGTTACAGGGGCTGAGCGGGGAGCTGTTTTTT. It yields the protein CASSYWLQGLSGELFF.